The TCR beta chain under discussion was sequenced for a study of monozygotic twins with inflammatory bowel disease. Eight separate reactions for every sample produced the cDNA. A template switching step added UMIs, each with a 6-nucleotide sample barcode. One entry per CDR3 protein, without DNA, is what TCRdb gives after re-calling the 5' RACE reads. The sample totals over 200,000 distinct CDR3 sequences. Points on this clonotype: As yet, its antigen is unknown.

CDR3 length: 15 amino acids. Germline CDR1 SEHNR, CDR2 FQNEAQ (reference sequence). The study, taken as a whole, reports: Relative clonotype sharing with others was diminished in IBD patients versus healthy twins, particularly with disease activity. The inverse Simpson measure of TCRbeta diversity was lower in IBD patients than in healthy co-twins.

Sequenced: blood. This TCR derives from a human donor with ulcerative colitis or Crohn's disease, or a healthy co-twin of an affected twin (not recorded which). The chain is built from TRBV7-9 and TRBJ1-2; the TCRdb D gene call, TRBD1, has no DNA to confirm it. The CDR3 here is CASSPGTGGNYGYTF. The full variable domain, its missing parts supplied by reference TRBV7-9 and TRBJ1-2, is DTGVSQNPRHKITKRGQNVTFRCDPISEHNRLYWYRQTLGQGPEFLTYFQNEAQLEKSRLLSDRFSAERPKGSFSTLEIQRTEQGDSAMYLCASSPGTGGNYGYTFGSGTRLTVV.